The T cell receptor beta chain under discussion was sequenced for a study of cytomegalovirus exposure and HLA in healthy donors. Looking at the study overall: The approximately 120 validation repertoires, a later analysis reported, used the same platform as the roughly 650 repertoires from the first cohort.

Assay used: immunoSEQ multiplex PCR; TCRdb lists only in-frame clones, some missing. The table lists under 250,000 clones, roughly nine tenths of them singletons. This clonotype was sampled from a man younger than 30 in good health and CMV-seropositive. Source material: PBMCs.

The CDR3 is CASSLIGDTQYF. CDR3 nucleotide sequence: TGTGCCAGCAGCTTAATCGGAGATACGCAGTATTTT. This chain connects TRBV7-9 to TRBJ2-3; D gene ambiguous. The ends were cut back, 2 bases at V and 5 bases at J, with 5 bases in the middle. The germline gives CDR1 SEHNR, CDR2 FQNEAQ (reference sequence). The CDR3 has 12 residues.